This TCR beta chain was sequenced for a study of CD8 T cells in ankylosing spondylitis. On this clonotype: What it recognizes is unknown.

Trimming cost V 9 bases and J 5 bases, with 16 bases left between them. Germline CDR1 MDHEN, CDR2 SYDVKM. The CDR3 runs 13 residues. Each TCR beta library was made by quantitative 5'-RACE that incorporated molecular barcodes. One entry per CDR3 protein, called by TCRdb with MiXCR from the 5' RACE reads. The sample carries some 800,000 distinct CDR3 sequences, about 12% recorded once. General observations from the study: One TCR beta motif, made up of under ten highly homologous variants, appeared characteristic of ankylosing spondylitis blood.

The rearrangement uses TRBV28 and TRBJ1-2, with D tentatively TRBD1 (5 bases). The sequence derives from a male donor with ankylosing spondylitis. The material sequenced was blood, either unsorted or a sorted T cell fraction (not recorded which). CDR3 amino acids: CASSRGGAYGYTF. The DNA of the CDR3 is TGTGCCAGTTCTAGGGGAGGCGCATATGGCTACACCTTC.